The rows below give T cell receptor beta chains drawn from one sample of a study of blood T cell repertoires in COVID-19. Sequencing was performed with immunoSEQ multiplex PCR; in TCRdb, only in-frame clones are kept and a portion is missing. The data show tens of thousands of clones, about four fifths seen once. Sequencing was carried out using peripheral blood. Source of these receptors: a human donor in a cohort sampled during active COVID-19. CDR3s leave out the opening cysteine and the closing phenylalanine or tryptophan. A D gene is named only where the DNA matches it firmly.

TRBD2 | TRBJ2-5 | TRBV2 | 14 | ASSGLLAGDQETQY
TRBD1 | TRBJ1-2 | TRBV24-1 | 14 | ATSDSPSTGSGGYT
NA | TRBJ2-7 | TRBV5-1 | 13 | ASSLGGPPNYEQY
NA | TRBJ1-5 | TRBV12-3/TRBV12-4 | 11 | ASSLPPDQPQH
NA | TRBJ2-3 | TRBV19 | 14 | ASSIGTGLGTDTQY
TRBD2 | TRBJ2-3 | TRBV5-1 | 15 | ASSSGLAGATTDTQY
NA | TRBJ2-2 | TRBV4-3 | 13 | ASRRQHENTGELF
TRBD1 | TRBJ2-7 | TRBV6-5 | 12 | ASSTGTGGYEQY
NA | TRBJ2-7 | TRBV6-5 | 10 | ASSPRGGEQY
TRBD1 | TRBJ2-7 | TRBV5-6 | 11 | ASSWAGTGGPH
TRBD1 | TRBJ1-1 | TRBV7-6 | 14 | ASSAGTGSMNTEAF
NA | TRBJ1-5 | TRBV28 | 12 | ASSLGGSNQPQH
NA | TRBJ2-7 | TRBV5-6 | 13 | ASSFGPDRVYEQY
NA | TRBJ1-2 | TRBV4-1 | 12 | ASSRPPPNYGYT
NA | TRBJ2-3 | TRBV7-8 | 13 | ASSTGGSGTDTQY
TRBD1 | TRBJ2-6 | TRBV2 | 15 | ASSAGTGSSGANVLT
TRBD2 | TRBJ2-5 | TRBV7-6 | 13 | ASSLASGGGETQY
TRBD2 | TRBJ2-6 | TRBV15 | 15 | ATSRAPGTTGANVLT
TRBD1 | TRBJ1-3 | TRBV7-8 | 16 | ASSLEPGQGRWGNTIY